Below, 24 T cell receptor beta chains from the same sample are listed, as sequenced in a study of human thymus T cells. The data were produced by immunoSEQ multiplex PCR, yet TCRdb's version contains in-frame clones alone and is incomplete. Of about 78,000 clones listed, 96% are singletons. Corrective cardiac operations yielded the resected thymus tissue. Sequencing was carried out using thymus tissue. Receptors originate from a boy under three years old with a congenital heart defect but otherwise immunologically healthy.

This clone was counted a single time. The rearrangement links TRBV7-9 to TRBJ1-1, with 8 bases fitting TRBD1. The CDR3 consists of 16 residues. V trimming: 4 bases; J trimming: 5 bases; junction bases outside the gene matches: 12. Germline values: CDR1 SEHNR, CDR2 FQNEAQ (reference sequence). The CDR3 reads CASSCYRTGRGTEAFF. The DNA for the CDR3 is TGTGCCAGCAGCTGCTATAGGACAGGGAGAGGTACTGAAGCTTTCTTT.

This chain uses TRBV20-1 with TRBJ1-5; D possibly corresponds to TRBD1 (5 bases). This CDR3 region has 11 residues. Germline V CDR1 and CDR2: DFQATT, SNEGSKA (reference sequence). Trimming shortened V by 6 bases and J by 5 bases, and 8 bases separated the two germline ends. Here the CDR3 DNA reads TGCAGTGCCGGGGGAGATCAGCCCCAGCATTTT. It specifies CSAGGDQPQHF.

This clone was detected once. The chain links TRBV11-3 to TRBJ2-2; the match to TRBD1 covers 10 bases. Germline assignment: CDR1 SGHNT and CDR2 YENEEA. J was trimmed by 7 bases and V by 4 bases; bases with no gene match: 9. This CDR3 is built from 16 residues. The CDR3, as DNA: TGTGCCAGCAGCTCAGACAGGGGGCGAATAAGCGGGGAGCTGTTTTTT. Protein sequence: CASSSDRGRISGELFF.

CDR3 sequence: CASSRRTRDTEAFF. DNA for the CDR3: TGTGCCAGCAGCCGCCGGACTCGGGACACTGAAGCTTTCTTT. The chain carries TRBV6-6 and TRBJ1-1; D unresolved. In germline, CDR1 is MNHNY, CDR2 SVGAGI (reference sequence). This CDR3 region has 14 residues. Deletions cut 6 bases from V and 3 bases from J, with 14 bases between.

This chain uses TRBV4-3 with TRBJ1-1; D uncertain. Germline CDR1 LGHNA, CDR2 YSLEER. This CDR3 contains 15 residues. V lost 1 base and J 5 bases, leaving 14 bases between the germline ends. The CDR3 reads CASSQASPGKTEAFF. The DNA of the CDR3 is TGCGCCAGCAGCCAAGCCTCACCTGGGAAGACTGAAGCTTTCTTT.

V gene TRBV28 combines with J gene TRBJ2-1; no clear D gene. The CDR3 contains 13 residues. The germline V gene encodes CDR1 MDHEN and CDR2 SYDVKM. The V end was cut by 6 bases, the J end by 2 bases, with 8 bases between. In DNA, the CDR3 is TGTGCCAGCAGGCGATACCCCTACAATGAGCAGTTCTTC. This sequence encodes CASRRYPYNEQFF.

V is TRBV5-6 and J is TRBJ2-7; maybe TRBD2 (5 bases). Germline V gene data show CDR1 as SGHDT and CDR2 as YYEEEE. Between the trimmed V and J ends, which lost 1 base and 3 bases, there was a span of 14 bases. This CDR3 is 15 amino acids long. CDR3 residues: CASSLNKEAYYEQYF. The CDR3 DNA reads TGTGCCAGCAGCTTGAACAAGGAGGCCTACTACGAGCAGTACTTC. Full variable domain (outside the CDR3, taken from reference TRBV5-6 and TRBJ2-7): DAGVTQSPTHLIKTRGQQVTLRCSPKSGHDTVSWYQQALGQGPQFIFQYYEEEERQRGNFPDRFSGHQFPNYSSELNVNALLLGDSALYLCASSLNKEAYYEQYFGPGTRLTVT.

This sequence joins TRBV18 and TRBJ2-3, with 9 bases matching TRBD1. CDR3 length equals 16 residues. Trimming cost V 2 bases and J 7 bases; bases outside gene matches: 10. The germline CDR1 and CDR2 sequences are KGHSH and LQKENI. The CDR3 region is CASSPEGGTGSNTQYF. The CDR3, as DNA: TGTGCCAGCTCACCAGAAGGCGGGACAGGGTCGAATACGCAGTATTTT.

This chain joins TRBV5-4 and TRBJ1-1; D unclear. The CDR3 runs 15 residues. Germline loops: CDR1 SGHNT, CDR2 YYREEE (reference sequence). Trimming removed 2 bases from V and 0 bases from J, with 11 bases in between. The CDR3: CASSFCGHLNTEAFF. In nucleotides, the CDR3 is TGTGCCAGCAGCTTCTGTGGGCACCTGAACACTGAAGCTTTCTTT. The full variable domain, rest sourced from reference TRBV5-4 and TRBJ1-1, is ETGVTQSPTHLIKTRGQQVTLRCSSQSGHNTVSWYQQALGQGPQFIFQYYREEENGRGNFPPRFSGLQFPNYSSELNVNALELDDSALYLCASSFCGHLNTEAFFGQGTRLTVV.

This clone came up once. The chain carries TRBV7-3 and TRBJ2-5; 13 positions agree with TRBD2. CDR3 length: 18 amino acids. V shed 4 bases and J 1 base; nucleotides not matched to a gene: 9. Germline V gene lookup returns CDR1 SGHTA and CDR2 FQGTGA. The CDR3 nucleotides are TGTGCCAGCAGCTCTTCCGGGACTAGCGGGGCGATCCAAGAGACCCAGTACTTC. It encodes CASSSSGTSGAIQETQYF.

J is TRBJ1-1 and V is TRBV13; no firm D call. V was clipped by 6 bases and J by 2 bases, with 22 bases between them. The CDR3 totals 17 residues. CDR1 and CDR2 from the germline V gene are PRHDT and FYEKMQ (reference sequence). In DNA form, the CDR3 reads TGTGCCAGCAGTACTCTACCGCCCCGGATTTATAACACTGAAGCTTTCTTT. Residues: CASSTLPPRIYNTEAFF.

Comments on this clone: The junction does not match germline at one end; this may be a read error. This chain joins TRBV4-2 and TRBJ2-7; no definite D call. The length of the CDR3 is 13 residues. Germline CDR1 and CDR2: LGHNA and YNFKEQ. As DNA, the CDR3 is TGTGCCAGCAGCGCCAGTAGGGATCATCGGGTGGACTTC. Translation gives CASSASRDHRVDF.

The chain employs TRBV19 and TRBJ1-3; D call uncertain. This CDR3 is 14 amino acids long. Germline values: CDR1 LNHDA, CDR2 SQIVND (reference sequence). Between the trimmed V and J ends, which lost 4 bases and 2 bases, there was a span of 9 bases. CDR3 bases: TGTGCCAGTAGTAGCCGGACGGCTGGAAACACCATATATTTT. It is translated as CASSSRTAGNTIYF.

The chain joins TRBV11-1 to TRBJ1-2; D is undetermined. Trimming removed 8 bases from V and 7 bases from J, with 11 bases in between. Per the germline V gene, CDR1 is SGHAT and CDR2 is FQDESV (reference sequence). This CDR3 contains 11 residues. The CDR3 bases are TGTGCCAGCGGCGGGGTGCGTGGCTACACCTTC. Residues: CASGGVRGYTF.

The CDR3 is CASEGRRGQAVDGYTF. The CDR3 nucleotides read TGTGCCTCCGAAGGTCGGAGGGGTCAGGCGGTCGATGGCTACACCTTC. The chain has TRBV30 and TRBJ1-2; perhaps TRBD1 as D (5 bases). CDR1 is GTSNPN, CDR2 SVGIG, per germline (reference sequence). V lost 7 bases and J 6 bases, leaving 27 bases between the germline ends. This CDR3 has 16 amino acids. Full variable domain (missing parts from reference TRBV30 and TRBJ1-2): SQTIHQWPATLVQPVGSPLSLECTVEGTSNPNLYWYRQAAGRGLQLLFYSVGIGQISSEVPQNLSASRPQDRQFILSSKKLLLSDSGFYLCASEGRRGQAVDGYTFGSGTRLTVV.

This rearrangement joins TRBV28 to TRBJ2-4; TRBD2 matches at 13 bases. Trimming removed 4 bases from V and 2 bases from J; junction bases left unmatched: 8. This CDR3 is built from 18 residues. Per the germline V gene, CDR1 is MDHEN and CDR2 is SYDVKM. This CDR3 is CASSSGGGLAGTKNIQYF. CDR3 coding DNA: TGTGCCAGCAGTTCCGGAGGGGGACTAGCGGGAACCAAAAACATTCAGTACTTC.

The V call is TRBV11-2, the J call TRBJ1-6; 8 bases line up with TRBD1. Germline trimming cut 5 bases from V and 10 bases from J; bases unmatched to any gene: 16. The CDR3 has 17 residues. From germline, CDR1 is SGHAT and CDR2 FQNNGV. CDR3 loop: CASSPNSMTGVWSPLHF. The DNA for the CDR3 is TGTGCCAGCAGCCCCAACTCGATGACAGGGGTATGGTCACCCCTCCACTTT.

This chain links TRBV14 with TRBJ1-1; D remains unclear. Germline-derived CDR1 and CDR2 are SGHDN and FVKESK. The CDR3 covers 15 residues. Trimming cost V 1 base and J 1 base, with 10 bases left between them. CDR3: CASSQGDSPNTEAFF. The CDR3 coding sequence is TGTGCCAGCAGCCAAGGCGATTCCCCGAACACTGAAGCTTTCTTT.

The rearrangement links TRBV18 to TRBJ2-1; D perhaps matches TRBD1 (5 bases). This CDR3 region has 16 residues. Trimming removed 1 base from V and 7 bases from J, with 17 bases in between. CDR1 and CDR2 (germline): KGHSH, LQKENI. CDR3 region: CASSPRPGPLINEQFF. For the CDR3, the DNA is TGTGCCAGCTCACCACGTCCAGGGCCTTTGATTAATGAGCAGTTCTTC.

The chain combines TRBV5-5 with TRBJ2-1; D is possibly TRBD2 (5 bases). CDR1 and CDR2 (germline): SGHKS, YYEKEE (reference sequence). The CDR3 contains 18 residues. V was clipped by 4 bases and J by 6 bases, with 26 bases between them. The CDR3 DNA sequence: TGTGCCAGCAGCGCCCCCTTTGGGGAGTTACGGGCGCGCAATGAGCAGTTCTTC. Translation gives CASSAPFGELRARNEQFF.

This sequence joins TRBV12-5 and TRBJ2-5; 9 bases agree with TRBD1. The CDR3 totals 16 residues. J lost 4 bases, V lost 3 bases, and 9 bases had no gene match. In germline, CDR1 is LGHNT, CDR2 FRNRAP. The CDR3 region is CASGLHPTGGGETQYF. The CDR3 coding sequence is TGTGCTAGTGGTTTACACCCTACAGGGGGCGGAGAGACCCAGTACTTC.

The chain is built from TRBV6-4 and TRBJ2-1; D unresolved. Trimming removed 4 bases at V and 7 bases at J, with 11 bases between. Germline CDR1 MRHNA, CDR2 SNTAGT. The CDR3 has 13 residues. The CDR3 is CASSGLLENEQFF. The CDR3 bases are TGTGCCAGCAGTGGACTTCTCGAAAATGAGCAGTTCTTC.

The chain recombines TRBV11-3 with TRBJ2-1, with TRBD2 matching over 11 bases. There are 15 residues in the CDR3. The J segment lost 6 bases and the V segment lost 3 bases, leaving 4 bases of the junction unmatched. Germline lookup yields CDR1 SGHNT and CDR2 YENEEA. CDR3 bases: TGTGCCAGCAGCTTTAGCGGGGGGGCGAGCAATGAGCAGTTCTTC. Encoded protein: CASSFSGGASNEQFF.

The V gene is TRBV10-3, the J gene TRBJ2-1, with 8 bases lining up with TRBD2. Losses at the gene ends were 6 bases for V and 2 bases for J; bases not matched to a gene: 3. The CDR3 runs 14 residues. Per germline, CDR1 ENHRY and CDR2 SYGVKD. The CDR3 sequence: CAISLGLAYNEQFF. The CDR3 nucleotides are TGTGCCATCAGCCTGGGACTAGCCTACAATGAGCAGTTCTTC.